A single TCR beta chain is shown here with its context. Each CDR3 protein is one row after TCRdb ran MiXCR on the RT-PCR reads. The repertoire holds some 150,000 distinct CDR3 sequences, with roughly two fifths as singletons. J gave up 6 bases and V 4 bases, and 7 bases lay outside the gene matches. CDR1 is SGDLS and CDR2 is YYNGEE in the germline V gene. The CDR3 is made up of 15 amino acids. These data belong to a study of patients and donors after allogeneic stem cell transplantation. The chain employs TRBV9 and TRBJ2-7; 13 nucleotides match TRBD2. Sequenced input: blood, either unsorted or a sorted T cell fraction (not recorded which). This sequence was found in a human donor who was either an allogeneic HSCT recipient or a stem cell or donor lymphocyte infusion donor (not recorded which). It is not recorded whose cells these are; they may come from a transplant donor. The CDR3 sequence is CASSTTSGGASEQYF. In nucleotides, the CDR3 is TGTGCCAGCAGCACCACTAGCGGGGGGGCCTCCGAGCAGTACTTC.